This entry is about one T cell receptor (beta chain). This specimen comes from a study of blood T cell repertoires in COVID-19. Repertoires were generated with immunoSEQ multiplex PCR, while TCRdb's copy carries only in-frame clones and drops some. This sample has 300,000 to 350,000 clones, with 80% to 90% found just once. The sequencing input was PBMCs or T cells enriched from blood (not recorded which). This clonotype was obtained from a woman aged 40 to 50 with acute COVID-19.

Here the CDR3 DNA reads TGCGCCAGCAGCCGGGACACGGACGTCTACGAGCAGTACTTC. Translation: CASSRDTDVYEQYF. This chain connects TRBV4-3 to TRBJ2-7; possibly TRBD1 for D (6 bases). V was trimmed by 4 bases and J by 3 bases, leaving 13 bases between them. The CDR3 consists of 14 residues. The germline CDR1 and CDR2 sequences are LGHNA and YSLEER.